This T cell receptor (beta chain) derives from a study of beta chain features in type 1 diabetes. Study-wide results and limits: All four CD4+ subsets from Type 1 diabetes patients carried moderately but significantly shorter TCRB CDR3s. Type 1 diabetes patients had VDJ junctions that carried fewer insertions and more deletions.

This clone was recorded a few times. Its specificity is not known. What was sequenced were expressed TCRB transcripts, since all of the isolated RNA had been reverse transcribed. The method was immunoSEQ multiplex PCR; TCRdb's version includes in-frame clones alone and lacks a portion of them. The sample carries around 500,000 clones, approximately 10% recorded once. In germline, CDR1 is SEHNR, CDR2 FQNEAQ (reference sequence). The J segment lost 6 bases and the V segment lost 5 bases, leaving 5 bases of the junction unmatched. The CDR3 extends over 14 amino acids. Sequencing was performed on naive CD4+ T cells from blood. This chain joins TRBV7-9 and TRBJ2-1; 9 nucleotides align to TRBD1. The sequence derives from a woman aged 18-29 years in good health. Here the CDR3 DNA reads TGTGCCAGCAGCGCCCGACAGGGGGGCAATGAGCAGTTCTTC. Its translation: CASSARQGGNEQFF.